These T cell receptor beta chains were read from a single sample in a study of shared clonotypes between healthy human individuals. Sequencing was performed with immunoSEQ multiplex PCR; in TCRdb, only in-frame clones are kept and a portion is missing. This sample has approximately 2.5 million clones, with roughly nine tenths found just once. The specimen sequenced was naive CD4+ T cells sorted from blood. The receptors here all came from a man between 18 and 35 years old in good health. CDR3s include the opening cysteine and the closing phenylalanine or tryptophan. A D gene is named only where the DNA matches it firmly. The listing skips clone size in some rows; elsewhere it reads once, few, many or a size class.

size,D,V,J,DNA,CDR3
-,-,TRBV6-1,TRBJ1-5,TGTGCCAGCACCTGGGCCAATGAAAATCAGCCCCAGCATTTT,CASTWANENQPQHF
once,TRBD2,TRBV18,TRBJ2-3,TGTGCCAGCTCACCCGCTGGGAGGGATACAGATACGCAGTATTTT,CASSPAGRDTDTQYF
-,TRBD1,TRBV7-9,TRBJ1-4,TGTGCCAGCAGCCAACCTATAGACAGGGCCGATAATGAAAAACTGTTTTTT,CASSQPIDRADNEKLFF
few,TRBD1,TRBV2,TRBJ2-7,TGTGCCAGCAATCGGGACAGGGGCGAGCAGTACTTC,CASNRDRGEQYF
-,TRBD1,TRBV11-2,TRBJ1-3,TGTGCCAGCAGCCTCGACAGGGCAGGAAACACCATATATTTT,CASSLDRAGNTIYF
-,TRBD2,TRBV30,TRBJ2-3,TGTGCCTGGGGACGCGGGGGGGCCGGGCGCACAGATACGCAGTATTTT,CAWGRGGAGRTDTQYF
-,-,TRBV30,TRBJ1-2,TGTGCCTGGCGGGCACCCTCCCTGGACGAGAACCTGGGGGGCTACACCTTC,CAWRAPSLDENLGGYTF
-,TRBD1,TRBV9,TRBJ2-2,TGTGCCAGCAAGGTTTCCGGGACAGGGAACACCGGGGAGCTGTTTTTT,CASKVSGTGNTGELFF
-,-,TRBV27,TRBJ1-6,TGTGCCAGCAGTCCGATCGGACGGATTAATTCACCCCTCCACTTT,CASSPIGRINSPLHF
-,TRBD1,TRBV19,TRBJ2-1,TGTGCCAGTAGGGGGACAGTTCCCGGTGGGGATGAGCAGTTCTTC,CASRGTVPGGDEQFF
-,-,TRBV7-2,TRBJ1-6,TGTGCCAGCAGCTTAGCTTTGGCCAATTCACCCCTCCACTTT,CASSLALANSPLHF
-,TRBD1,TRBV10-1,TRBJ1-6,TGCGCCAGCAGTGACGGACAGGGTGGTTCACCCCTCCACTTT,CASSDGQGGSPLHF
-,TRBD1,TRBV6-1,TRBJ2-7,TGTGCCAGCAAATCCGGGACAGGGCCCTACGAGCAGTACTTC,CASKSGTGPYEQYF
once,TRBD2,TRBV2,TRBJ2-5,TGTGCCAGCAGCCTACGGGGGGGGGAGACCCAGTACTTC,CASSLRGGETQYF
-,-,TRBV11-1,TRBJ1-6,TGTGCCAGCAGCGCGGTAGGGTGGAATTCACCCCTCCACTTT,CASSAVGWNSPLHF
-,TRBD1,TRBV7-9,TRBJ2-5,TGTGCCAGCAGCCAAAATATACGGGACAGGGGAGAGACCCAGTACTTC,CASSQNIRDRGETQYF
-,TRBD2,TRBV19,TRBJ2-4,TGTGCCAGTAGTATAGATCTAAGACTAGCGGGCTTTTCCAAAAACATTCAGTACTTC,CASSIDLRLAGFSKNIQYF
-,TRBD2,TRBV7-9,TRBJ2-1,TGTGCCAGCAGCGTCTCTACTAGCGCTGAGCAGTTCTTC,CASSVSTSAEQFF
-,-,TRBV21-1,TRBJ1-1,TGTGCCAGCAGCTCCCGACAGGGTGTTTCGAACACTGAAGCTTTCTTT,CASSSRQGVSNTEAFF
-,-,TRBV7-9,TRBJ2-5,TGTGCCAGCAGCTTATATCAAATAGAGACCCAGTACTTC,CASSLYQIETQYF
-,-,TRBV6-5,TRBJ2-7,TGTGCCAGCAGGGCGGGGGCGGTTCCCTCCTACGAGCAGTACTTC,CASRAGAVPSYEQYF
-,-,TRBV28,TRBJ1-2,TGTGCCAGCAGTTGGGCAGCACATGGCTACACCTTC,CASSWAAHGYTF
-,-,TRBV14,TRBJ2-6,TGTGCCAGCAGCCCGGGAGTCCTGACTTTC,CASSPGVLTF
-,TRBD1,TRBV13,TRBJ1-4,TGTGCCAGCAGCTTAAGGGGACCCACAGGGGGCAAGGAAAAACTGTTTTTT,CASSLRGPTGGKEKLFF
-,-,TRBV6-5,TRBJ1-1,TGTGCCAGCACCAGCGACACCCTGAACACTGAAGCTTTCTTT,CASTSDTLNTEAFF
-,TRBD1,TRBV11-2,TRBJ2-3,TGTGCCAGCAGCAACAGGGGCCGGGTCGTTACAGATACGCAGTATTTT,CASSNRGRVVTDTQYF
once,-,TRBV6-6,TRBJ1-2,TGTGCCAGCAGTTACAGGGGGACATCTAGTGGCTACACCTTC,CASSYRGTSSGYTF
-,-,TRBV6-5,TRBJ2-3,TGTGCCAGCAGGCTTTTGGGGGGGCGGGGAGATACGCAGTATTTT,CASRLLGGRGDTQYF